The T cell receptor beta chain under discussion was sequenced for a study of T cell responses to AZD1222 COVID-19 vaccine. Clones were read by immunoSEQ multiplex PCR, and TCRdb kept only the in-frame ones, dropping some. The sample records 90,000 to 120,000 clones, about 85% being singletons. Germline CDR1 SNHLY, CDR2 FYNNEI. Trimming took 0 bases from V and 8 from J; bases not matched to a gene: 5. The CDR3 is 15 residues long. This TCR was recovered from an adult who received the AZD1222 COVID-19 vaccine. This chain uses TRBV2 with TRBJ1-2; 11 bases fit TRBD1. The source was peripheral blood, collected 28 days after the second AZD1222 dose. CDR3 amino acids: CASSEAGQGDNGYTF. The CDR3 DNA reads TGTGCCAGCAGTGAAGCGGGACAGGGGGATAACGGCTACACCTTC.